What follows are 18 T cell receptor beta chains derived from one specimen sequenced in a study of response to subunit inactivated influenza vaccine. TCRdb passed the RT-PCR reads through MiXCR, listing each CDR3 protein once. The sample includes about 800,000 distinct CDR3 sequences, 21% of them seen just once. This material consisted of PBMCs from blood, taken about 5 days after vaccination. These receptors were collected from a man aged 45 to 65 who received an inactivated influenza vaccine.

This clonotype turned up a few times. The chain is built from TRBV4-2 and TRBJ2-3; 7 bases fit TRBD2. CDR3 length: 14 residues. After removal of 4 bases from V and 6 bases from J, the junction contained 7 bases not matched to a gene. The germline gives CDR1 LGHNA, CDR2 YNFKEQ. Written as DNA, the CDR3 is TGTGCCAGCAGCCCCGGACTAGGACCTGATACGCAGTATTTT. Translation: CASSPGLGPDTQYF.

The chain employs TRBV6-2 or TRBV6-3 and TRBJ1-5; a weak D match, TRBD1 (5 bases). CDR1 is MNHEY, CDR2 SVGEGT, per germline. Trimming removed 6 bases from V and 4 bases from J, with 25 bases in between. The CDR3 has 18 residues. CDR3 protein: CASSHRRRTGLGNQPQHF. The CDR3 bases are TGTGCCAGCAGCCACAGGCGTAGGACCGGACTCGGGAATCAGCCCCAGCATTTT.

This clonotype was counted many times. The chain couples TRBV5-8 to TRBJ2-1, with TRBD1 matching over 8 bases. Germline assignment: CDR1 SGHTS and CDR2 YDEGEE. The CDR3 contains 14 residues. V trimming: 4 bases; J trimming: 8 bases; junction bases outside the gene matches: 8. The CDR3 region has the DNA TGTGCCAGCAGCCTGAGGGACAGGTATGATGAGCAGTTCTTC. This translates into CASSLRDRYDEQFF.

At least ten counts were recorded for this clonotype. The CDR3 sequence is CASSYNRDYGYTF. The CDR3 region has the DNA TGTGCCAGCAGTTATAATCGCGACTATGGCTACACCTTC. The chain has TRBV6-5 and TRBJ1-2; no firm D call. Trimming pared 3 bases from V and 3 bases from J, leaving 8 bases between. CDR1 is MNHEY, CDR2 SVGAGI, per germline. This CDR3 has 13 residues.

This clonotype was observed a single time. V is TRBV7-6 and J is TRBJ2-7; TRBD1 aligns across 7 bases. The CDR3 runs to 16 residues. Per germline, CDR1 SGHVS and CDR2 FNYEAQ. After removal of 8 bases from V and 0 bases from J, the junction contained 13 bases not matched to a gene. This CDR3 is CASGPRQGYSSYEQYF. The CDR3 bases are TGTGCCAGCGGCCCTAGACAGGGATACAGCTCCTACGAGCAGTACTTC.

This clonotype came up once. The chain uses TRBV6-2 or TRBV6-3 and TRBJ1-5, with TRBD1 matching 12 bases. Germline CDR1 MNHEY, CDR2 SVGEGT. V lost 2 bases and J lost 7; bases outside the gene matches: 6. The CDR3 is 16 residues long. In nucleotides, the CDR3 is TGTGCCAGCAGTTACCCCCGGGACAGGGGGCACCAGCCCCAGCATTTT. Encoded protein: CASSYPRDRGHQPQHF.

The chain recombines TRBV28 with TRBJ1-6; tentatively, D is TRBD1 (5 bases). CDR1 and CDR2 (germline): MDHEN, SYDVKM. Trimming shortened V by 4 bases and J by 8 bases, and 15 bases separated the two germline ends. CDR3 length: 15 residues. In DNA, the CDR3 is TGTGCCAGCAGTTCAAGGGGCGGGGGGGATTCACCCCTCCACTTT. This encodes CASSSRGGGDSPLHF. The complete variable domain, with remaining parts taken from reference TRBV28 and TRBJ1-6, reads DVKVTQSSRYLVKRTGEKVFLECVQDMDHENMFWYRQDPGLGLRLIYFSYDVKMKEKGDIPEGYSVSREKKERFSLILESASTNQTSMYLCASSSRGGGDSPLHFGNGTRLTVT.

V gene TRBV29-1 combines with J gene TRBJ2-2; either TRBD1 or TRBD2 may supply D (5 bases each). Germline assignment: CDR1 SQVTM and CDR2 ANQGSEA. The CDR3 consists of 14 residues. V was shortened by 5 bases and J by 1 base, with 11 bases between the two germline ends. The CDR3 sequence: CSVPGTMNTGELFF. The CDR3 nucleotides read TGCAGCGTTCCGGGGACGATGAACACCGGGGAGCTGTTTTTT.

This clonotype was counted a few times. V gene TRBV2 combines with J gene TRBJ2-3, with D tentatively TRBD2 (6 bases). Germline V gene sequence: CDR1 SNHLY, CDR2 FYNNEI. The V end was cut by 4 bases, the J end by 5 bases, with 13 bases between. The CDR3 loop spans 14 amino acids. Written as DNA, the CDR3 is TGTGCCAGCAGTGTGATGCGGGGATTAGATACGCAGTATTTT. Translated: CASSVMRGLDTQYF.

V is TRBV7-8 and J is TRBJ2-7; possibly TRBD2 for D (6 bases). V was trimmed by 2 bases and J by 3 bases, leaving 17 bases between them. CDR1 is SGHVS and CDR2 is FQNEAQ in the germline V gene. This CDR3 is 16 amino acids long. For the CDR3, the DNA is TGTGCCAGCAGCTTAAAATTTTTGGAGGGGAGCTACGAGCAGTACTTC. It codes for CASSLKFLEGSYEQYF.

The V call is TRBV7-9, the J call TRBJ2-1; no clear D gene. This CDR3 comprises 12 residues. The V end lost 2 bases, the J end lost 8 bases, and 7 bases lay between the germline ends. CDR1 is SEHNR, CDR2 FQNEAQ, per germline (reference sequence). As DNA, the CDR3 is TGTGCCAGCAGCTTAATCACAGATGAGCAGTTCTTC. Translating gives CASSLITDEQFF.

This clonotype was counted only a few times. The V and J genes are TRBV6-1 and TRBJ2-1; a weak D match, TRBD1 (6 bases). The V end lost 6 bases, the J end lost 4 bases, and 16 bases lay between the germline ends. Per germline, CDR1 MNHNS and CDR2 SASEGT. The CDR3 has 15 residues. The CDR3 here is CASRLNRDTYNEQFF. The CDR3 DNA reads as TGTGCCAGCAGACTAAACCGGGACACGTACAATGAGCAGTTCTTC.

The sample holds a few counts of this clonotype. CDR3 amino acids: CSARKWDAIQETQYF. CDR3 sequence (DNA): TGCAGTGCTAGAAAGTGGGACGCCATCCAAGAGACCCAGTACTTC. The chain combines TRBV20-1 with TRBJ2-5, with D possibly called TRBD1 or TRBD2 (5 bases each). Germline CDR1 is DFQATT and CDR2 is SNEGSKA (reference sequence). V lost 2 bases to trimming and J lost 1 base, with 14 bases between them. CDR3 size: 15 residues.

The gene calls are TRBV5-1 and TRBJ2-5, with a possible D match to TRBD1 (5 bases). The CDR3 has 18 amino acids. V was shortened by 0 bases and J by 1 base, with 19 bases between the two germline ends. Germline lookup yields CDR1 SGHRS and CDR2 YFSETQ. CDR3 nucleotides: TGCGCCAGCAGCTTGGTTGTTTCAGGGCGTTCCATCCAAGAGACCCAGTACTTC. It codes for CASSLVVSGRSIQETQYF.

There are a few counts of this clonotype. The chain couples TRBV6-5 to TRBJ1-3; D not certain. The CDR3 length is 16 residues. V gave up 0 bases and J gave up 0 bases, with 9 bases separating them. CDR1 and CDR2 (germline): MNHEY, SVGAGI. Here the CDR3 reads CASSYSNIFSGNTIYF. Written as DNA, the CDR3 is TGTGCCAGCAGTTACTCAAATATCTTCTCTGGAAACACCATATATTTT.

This clonotype was observed a handful of times. The chain links TRBV5-1 to TRBJ1-3; tentative D call: TRBD1 (5 bases). Germline V gene lookup returns CDR1 SGHRS and CDR2 YFSETQ. Trimming cost V 2 bases and J 0 bases, with 9 bases left between them. The CDR3 length is 15 residues. The CDR3 DNA follows: TGCGCCAGCAGCTTTTCGGGGACCTCTGGAAACACCATATATTTT. Protein sequence: CASSFSGTSGNTIYF.

V gene TRBV20-1 combines with J gene TRBJ2-1; 8 nucleotides match TRBD1. In germline, CDR1 is DFQATT, CDR2 SNEGSKA (reference sequence). V was clipped by 6 bases and J by 6 bases; unmatched bases: 10. This CDR3 comprises 14 residues. CDR3 DNA sequence: TGCAGTGCAAATGGACAGGGAAGTACCAATGAGCAGTTCTTC. This codes for CSANGQGSTNEQFF.

This clonotype occurred a few times. The genes are TRBV12-3 or TRBV12-4 and TRBJ1-5; D perhaps matches TRBD1 (5 bases). The CDR3 contains 14 residues. The V gene lost 10 bases and the J gene lost 3 bases, with 16 bases spanning the gap. The CDR3 reads CAISSGTLNQPQHF. DNA for the CDR3: TGTGCCATATCGTCCGGGACCCTCAATCAGCCCCAGCATTTT.